This T cell receptor beta chain came from a study of cytomegalovirus exposure and HLA in healthy donors. General study findings and limits: In a later analysis, TCR association rates varied by HLA locus: DRB1 most, HLA-C fewest. Reportedly, diagnosis of cytomegalovirus status by the classifier showed high specificity and sensitivity. In an earlier analysis, productive rearrangement rates for most beta V segments clustered near 87% or 30%.

With 6 bases clipped from V and 7 bases from J, the junction kept 4 bases outside the gene matches. Germline CDR1 MNHEY, CDR2 SVGAGI. This CDR3 is 12 amino acids long. The primer mix had 60 Vbeta and 13 Jbeta primers. Produced via immunoSEQ multiplex PCR; TCRdb's table is partial and in-frame only. The table has 81,000 or so clones, approximately 56% seen once. With respect to this clone: Its matching antigen is unknown.

This clonotype was sampled from a woman aged 25 to 39 in good health and CMV-seropositive. This chain links TRBV6-5 with TRBJ1-2, with 8 bases lining up with TRBD1. Specimen: PBMCs. CDR3 amino acids: CASRGQGSGYTF. CDR3 bases: TGTGCCAGCAGAGGACAGGGCAGTGGCTACACCTTC.